The 21 T cell receptor beta chains below come from one sample, sequenced in a study of T cell responses to AZD1222 COVID-19 vaccine. TCRdb keeps only in-frame clones here, not all; method: immunoSEQ multiplex PCR. The data contain about 94,000 clones, 88% of them seen just once; the ten biggest clones take up about an eighth. This material consisted of peripheral blood, taken on day 0 of AZD1222 vaccination. The receptor set was obtained from an adult in good health.

The rearrangement joins TRBV19 to TRBJ1-2, with 7 bases aligning to TRBD1. Trimming took 2 bases from V and 7 from J; bases not matched to a gene: 4. CDR3 length equals 13 residues. The germline V gene encodes CDR1 LNHDA and CDR2 SQIVND (reference sequence). DNA for the CDR3: TGTGCCAGTAGTATAAACAGGGGCAGTGGCTACACCTTC. It codes for CASSINRGSGYTF.

This sequence joins TRBV6-5 and TRBJ1-4; 9 bases are a match to TRBD1. Germline V CDR1 and CDR2: MNHEY, SVGAGI. J was trimmed by 8 bases and V by 6 bases; bases with no gene match: 7. The CDR3 is made up of 14 amino acids. CDR3 DNA sequence: TGTGCCAGCAGCCCGACAGGGGGAATGGAAAAACTGTTTTTT. It encodes CASSPTGGMEKLFF.

V usage is TRBV18 and J usage is TRBJ1-1; D possibly corresponds to TRBD1 (5 bases). The germline V gene encodes CDR1 KGHSH and CDR2 LQKENI. This CDR3 contains 15 residues. Trimming stripped 0 bases from V and 2 bases from J, with 10 bases between. CDR3 region: CASSPPGTANTEAFF. The CDR3 coding sequence is TGTGCCAGCTCACCACCCGGGACGGCAAACACTGAAGCTTTCTTT.

The chain combines TRBV6-1 with TRBJ1-6; 8 bases map to TRBD1. The V and J ends lost 4 bases and 0 bases, in that order; junction bases with no gene match: 5. CDR1 MNHNS and CDR2 SASEGT come from the germline V gene. The CDR3 consists of 17 residues. This chain's CDR3 is CASSARQGFSYNSPLHF. Here the CDR3 DNA reads TGTGCCAGCAGTGCCCGACAGGGGTTCTCCTATAATTCACCCCTCCACTTT.

This clone has only a few counts. This sequence joins TRBV5-1 and TRBJ1-4, with 7 nucleotides matching TRBD1. Germline CDR1 SGHRS, CDR2 YFSETQ. The V and J ends lost 4 bases and 8 bases, in that order; junction bases with no gene match: 5. There are 13 residues in the CDR3. The CDR3 loop is CASSRGQGEKLFF. Written as DNA, the CDR3 is TGCGCCAGCAGCAGGGGGCAGGGGGAAAAACTGTTTTTT. Looking up the rest from reference TRBV5-1 and TRBJ1-4 gives the full variable domain: KAGVTQTPRYLIKTRGQQVTLSCSPISGHRSVSWYQQTPGQGLQFLFEYFSETQRNKGNFPGRFSGRQFSNSRSEMNVSTLELGDSALYLCASSRGQGEKLFFGSGTQLSVL.

The V call is TRBV5-1, the J call TRBJ2-7; D unclear. The CDR3 covers 13 residues. Trimming pared 0 bases from V and 2 bases from J, leaving 6 bases between. Germline CDR1 SGHRS, CDR2 YFSETQ. CDR3 sequence reads: CASSLGTTYEQYF. In nucleotides, the CDR3 is TGCGCCAGCAGCTTGGGGACCACCTACGAGCAGTACTTC.

This chain joins TRBV5-4 and TRBJ2-7, with D maybe TRBD1 (6 bases). The V end lost 4 bases, the J end lost 5 bases, and 13 bases lay between the germline ends. This CDR3 spans 13 amino acids. Germline CDR1 reads SGHNT; CDR2 reads YYREEE (reference sequence). Written as DNA, the CDR3 is TGTGCCAGCAGCCCGGGGTACAGGGACGAGCAGTACTTC. It is translated as CASSPGYRDEQYF. The full variable domain, in which reference TRBV5-4 and TRBJ2-7 provide the parts outside the CDR3, is ETGVTQSPTHLIKTRGQQVTLRCSSQSGHNTVSWYQQALGQGPQFIFQYYREEENGRGNFPPRFSGLQFPNYSSELNVNALELDDSALYLCASSPGYRDEQYFGPGTRLTVT.

The J gene is TRBJ1-1, the V gene TRBV13; 8 positions match TRBD1. After removal of 5 bases from V and 1 base from J, the junction contained 6 bases not matched to a gene. The CDR3 is 15 residues long. Germline CDR1 is PRHDT and CDR2 is FYEKMQ (reference sequence). In DNA form, the CDR3 reads TGTGCCAGCAGCCGCAGGGGGCGAGGGAACACTGAAGCTTTCTTT. This gives the protein CASSRRGRGNTEAFF.

V usage is TRBV19 and J usage is TRBJ1-1, with a possible D match to TRBD1 (6 bases). The CDR3 loop spans 13 amino acids. CDR1 is LNHDA, CDR2 SQIVND, per germline (reference sequence). Trimming took off 4 bases at V and 0 bases at J, with 6 bases between the two ends. The CDR3, as DNA: TGTGCCAGTAGTAGGGGGCTGAACACTGAAGCTTTCTTT. Its translation: CASSRGLNTEAFF.

The genes are TRBV11-2 and TRBJ1-5, with 8 bases lining up with TRBD1. The CDR3 covers 15 residues. The V and J ends lost 1 base and 7 bases, in that order; junction bases with no gene match: 6. Germline lookup yields CDR1 SGHAT and CDR2 FQNNGV. CDR3 sequence: CASSLGPGQAQPQHF. The CDR3 bases are TGTGCCAGCAGCTTAGGGCCGGGACAGGCCCAGCCCCAGCATTTT.

The rearrangement uses TRBV10-3 and TRBJ1-2, with D hard to call. The germline CDR1 and CDR2 sequences are ENHRY and SYGVKD. The V end was cut by 6 bases, the J end by 4 bases, with 6 bases between. The CDR3 runs 11 residues. CDR3 in DNA: TGTGCCATCAGGGGTCTCTATGGCTACACCTTC. This sequence encodes CAIRGLYGYTF.

J is TRBJ1-5 and V is TRBV24-1; D is ambiguous. The germline V and J ends were trimmed by 3 bases and 0 bases, with 2 bases remaining between them. The germline V gene has CDR1 KGHDR and CDR2 SFDVKD. This CDR3 contains 13 residues. The CDR3 loop reads CATSDGSNQPQHF. DNA for the CDR3: TGTGCCACCAGTGATGGTAGCAATCAGCCCCAGCATTTT.

This clone was detected only a few times. The rearrangement links TRBV19 to TRBJ2-7; D gene ambiguous. Trimming took 1 base from V and 5 from J, leaving 12 bases between them. The CDR3 covers 14 residues. The germline CDR1 and CDR2 sequences are LNHDA and SQIVND (reference sequence). The CDR3 nucleotides read TGTGCCAGTAGTATAGTTCAAGGGTCCCACGAGCAGTACTTC. As protein: CASSIVQGSHEQYF. The full variable domain, with the rest looked up from reference TRBV19 and TRBJ2-7, is DGGITQSPKYLFRKEGQNVTLSCEQNLNHDAMYWYRQDPGQGLRLIYYSQIVNDFQKGDIAEGYSVSREKKESFPLTVTSAQKNPTAFYLCASSIVQGSHEQYFGPGTRLTVT.

The sample holds a few counts of this clone. The rearrangement uses TRBV7-9 and TRBJ1-4; 8 bases agree with TRBD1. Trimming took 0 bases from V and 8 from J; bases not matched to a gene: 5. CDR1 is SEHNR, CDR2 FQNEAQ, per germline (reference sequence). The CDR3 contains 15 residues. This CDR3 reads CASSLAGSGGEKLFF. CDR3 in DNA: TGTGCCAGCAGCTTAGCCGGCTCAGGGGGCGAAAAACTGTTTTTT. Looking up the rest from reference TRBV7-9 and TRBJ1-4 gives the full variable domain: DTGVSQNPRHKITKRGQNVTFRCDPISEHNRLYWYRQTLGQGPEFLTYFQNEAQLEKSRLLSDRFSAERPKGSFSTLEIQRTEQGDSAMYLCASSLAGSGGEKLFFGSGTQLSVL.

A single count supports this clone. The chain links TRBV28 to TRBJ1-1; no firm D call. From germline, CDR1 is MDHEN and CDR2 SYDVKM. V gave up 5 bases and J gave up 1 base, with 14 bases separating them. CDR3 length: 15 residues. CDR3 protein: CASSPSGDTNTEAFF. The CDR3 DNA sequence: TGTGCCAGCAGTCCCTCCGGAGACACGAACACTGAAGCTTTCTTT.

The chain links TRBV7-2 to TRBJ1-4; D gene unclear. The CDR3 has 15 amino acids. The germline CDR1 and CDR2 sequences are SGHTA and FQGNSA. Trimming shortened V by 5 bases and J by 14 bases, and 24 bases separated the two germline ends. The CDR3 region has the DNA TGTGCCAGCAGCCCCGCCCTGGCTGCTTTACAACAGCTGTTTTTT. It is translated as CASSPALAALQQLFF.

The rearrangement uses TRBV5-1 and TRBJ1-1; D ambiguous. Trimming removed 3 bases at V and 1 base at J, with 7 bases between. The CDR3 extends over 13 amino acids. CDR1 SGHRS and CDR2 YFSETQ come from the germline V gene. CDR3 loop: CASSYKENTEAFF. The CDR3, as DNA: TGCGCCAGCAGCTATAAGGAGAACACTGAAGCTTTCTTT.

The V gene is TRBV24-1, the J gene TRBJ1-2; D call uncertain. CDR1 is KGHDR, CDR2 SFDVKD, per germline. The CDR3 spans 16 residues. The germline V and J ends were trimmed by 0 bases and 4 bases, with 14 bases remaining between them. CDR3 nucleotide sequence: TGTGCCACCAGTGATTTGATGGGTTGGGCATTCTATGGCTACACCTTC. It is translated as CATSDLMGWAFYGYTF.

CDR3 bases: TGTGCCAGTAGTATGGACGGGGCCAGCGACGAGCAGTACTTC. As protein: CASSMDGASDEQYF. The chain employs TRBV19 and TRBJ2-7; either TRBD1 or TRBD2 may fit D (5 bases each). Between the trimmed V and J ends, which lost 3 bases and 5 bases, there was a span of 14 bases. The CDR3 runs 14 residues. The germline V gene encodes CDR1 LNHDA and CDR2 SQIVND (reference sequence).

The rearrangement joins TRBV3-1 (or the pseudogene TRBV3-2) to TRBJ2-7; 9 positions agree with TRBD2. The length of the CDR3 is 15 residues. The ends lost 2 bases at V and 7 bases at J; junction bases unmatched: 9. Germline V gene lookup returns CDR1 LGHDT and CDR2 YNNKEL (reference sequence). In DNA form, the CDR3 reads TGTGCCAGCAGCCAAAGCTCCGGGACTAGCCGTGAGCAGTACTTC. This sequence encodes CASSQSSGTSREQYF.

The V call is TRBV2, the J call TRBJ2-2, with 10 bases that match TRBD1. Germline CDR1 is SNHLY and CDR2 is FYNNEI. The V and J ends lost 8 bases and 2 bases, in that order; junction bases with no gene match: 2. The CDR3 has 14 amino acids. The DNA for the CDR3 is TGTGCCAGCCGACAGGGGGCAAACACCGGGGAGCTGTTTTTT. This translates into CASRQGANTGELFF.